These 12 T cell receptor beta chains came from one sample sequenced in a study of vaccination effects on CD4 cells after COVID-19. ViraFEST used viral peptide pools to expand antigen-specific CD4+ T cells before sequencing. Cultured cells yielded isolated CD4+ T cells after 10 to 11 days. All participants had two doses of either the BNT162b2 or mRNA-1273 vaccine. The antigens these receptors bind are not known. Produced via immunoSEQ multiplex PCR; TCRdb's table is partial and in-frame only. The data hold 25,000 to 35,000 clones, with approximately 78% observed a single time. The sample in question was CD4+ T cells from PBMCs cultured with HCoV-NL63 spike peptides, obtained after COVID-19 vaccination. The receptors here all came from a human donor who received a COVID-19 vaccine. Some clones in this sample may be carry-over from other donors' samples.

The gene calls are TRBV28 and TRBJ1-2; 7 bases align to TRBD1. V was clipped by 7 bases and J by 4 bases; unmatched bases: 9. Looked up from germline, CDR1 is MDHEN and CDR2 is SYDVKM. The CDR3 spans 14 residues. The CDR3 sequence: CASILDRVGYGYTF. In DNA, the CDR3 is TGTGCCAGCATTCTCGACAGGGTCGGCTATGGCTACACCTTC.

The gene calls are TRBV2 and TRBJ1-1; tentative D call: TRBD1 (5 bases). V was pared by 5 bases and J by 2 bases, with 9 bases between. This CDR3 is 13 amino acids long. CDR1 and CDR2 from the germline V gene are SNHLY and FYNNEI. The CDR3 loop reads CASSSGVNTEAFF. The CDR3 nucleotides are TGTGCCAGCAGTTCGGGGGTCAACACTGAAGCTTTCTTT.

This chain joins TRBV24-1 and TRBJ1-2, with a weak D call TRBD1 (6 bases). The germline CDR1 and CDR2 sequences are KGHDR and SFDVKD. V gave up 7 bases and J gave up 4 bases, with 18 bases separating them. The CDR3 totals 15 residues. As DNA, the CDR3 is TGTGCCACCAGCGATCCCAGGACAGATATCTATGGCTACACCTTC. This codes for CATSDPRTDIYGYTF.

This chain links TRBV19 with TRBJ2-3, with 8 nucleotides matching TRBD1. Unmatched junction bases numbered 6, after V lost 10 bases and J lost 3 bases. Per the germline V gene, CDR1 is LNHDA and CDR2 is SQIVND (reference sequence). The CDR3 runs to 13 residues. The CDR3 sequence: CATKRQGTDTQYF. The CDR3 DNA is TGTGCCACTAAGAGACAGGGGACAGATACGCAGTATTTT.

This clone was counted only a few times. The DNA of the CDR3 is TGTGCCAGCAGGCCCGACAGTAATCAGCCCCAGCATTTT. Its protein is CASRPDSNQPQHF. The gene calls are TRBV12-3 or TRBV12-4 and TRBJ1-5; D possibly corresponds to TRBD1 (5 bases). This CDR3 is built from 13 residues. V was trimmed by 6 bases and J by 4 bases, leaving 10 bases between them.

The rearrangement uses TRBV7-9 and TRBJ2-3; D is undetermined. The V gene lost 1 base and the J gene lost 2 bases, with 10 bases spanning the gap. The germline V gene has CDR1 SEHNR and CDR2 FQNEAQ (reference sequence). The CDR3 length is 15 residues. As DNA, the CDR3 is TGTGCCAGCAGCTTAGTATCGAGGATCACAGATACGCAGTATTTT. This gives the protein CASSLVSRITDTQYF.

This chain connects TRBV6-5 to TRBJ1-4; 8 bases agree with TRBD1. CDR1 and CDR2 from the germline V gene are MNHEY and SVGAGI. J gave up 7 bases and V 6 bases, and 7 bases lay outside the gene matches. This CDR3 is built from 14 residues. DNA of the CDR3: TGTGCCAGCAGCAATCCGGGACAGGTTGAAAAACTGTTTTTT. It translates to CASSNPGQVEKLFF.

This clone was counted between two and nine times. The V gene is TRBV30, the J gene TRBJ2-2; D is possibly TRBD2 (7 bases). The germline gives CDR1 GTSNPN, CDR2 SVGIG (reference sequence). The CDR3 loop spans 15 amino acids. Trimming cost V 3 bases and J 6 bases, with 17 bases left between them. The CDR3 DNA reads TGTGCCTGGAGGTCTGCGGGGGAGGGGGCCGGGGAGCTGTTTTTT. Encoded protein: CAWRSAGEGAGELFF.

This clone was detected a few times. The V call is TRBV4-1, the J call TRBJ1-3; D uncertain. In germline, CDR1 is MGHRA, CDR2 YSYEKL. CDR3 length equals 18 residues. V gave up 0 bases and J gave up 0 bases, with 15 bases separating them. This chain's CDR3 is CASSQEKGRGNSGNTIYF. The CDR3 DNA reads as TGCGCCAGCAGCCAAGAGAAAGGGCGGGGAAACTCTGGAAACACCATATATTTT.

The chain joins TRBV19 to TRBJ2-1; the D is unclear. The CDR3 sequence is 14 residues long. V lost 3 bases to trimming and J lost 4 bases, with 10 bases between them. CDR1 and CDR2 from the germline V gene are LNHDA and SQIVND (reference sequence). The DNA for the CDR3 is TGTGCCAGTAGTATGACCCAGCCGTACAATGAGCAGTTCTTC. Encoded protein: CASSMTQPYNEQFF.

The V gene is TRBV19, the J gene TRBJ1-1; D unclear. The CDR3 has 13 amino acids. V lost 5 bases and J 7 bases, leaving 14 bases between the germline ends. The germline V gene has CDR1 LNHDA and CDR2 SQIVND (reference sequence). The CDR3, as DNA: TGTGCCAGTAGTCAACGAGGGAACCGTGAAGCTTTCTTT. This codes for CASSQRGNREAFF.

This clone was seen just once. The chain combines TRBV19 with TRBJ2-5; weak D call: TRBD2 (6 bases). CDR1 and CDR2 (germline): LNHDA, SQIVND (reference sequence). The CDR3 contains 15 residues. V lost 5 bases, J lost 2 bases, and 15 bases lay in between. The CDR3 loop reads CASSPRLVGQETQYF. The CDR3 bases are TGTGCCAGTAGTCCACGACTAGTAGGGCAAGAGACCCAGTACTTC.